Below, one T cell receptor beta chain is given with its context. The antigen is undetermined. Splitting of each subset's genomic DNA was done evenly across several immunoSEQ plates. The protocol was immunoSEQ multiplex PCR, while the TCRdb copy is restricted to in-frame clones and leaves out a portion. This repertoire shows about 600,000 clones, roughly 97% found once; its top ten account for around 0.06%. Trimming removed 2 bases at V and 0 bases at J, with 14 bases between. The CDR3 extends over 17 amino acids. Germline V gives CDR1 MDHEN, CDR2 SYDVKM. The sample originates from a study of shared clonotypes between healthy human individuals. General study points: The authors sampled blood alone, and tissue repertoires likely differ.

The TCR sequence derives from a woman in her twenties or thirties in good health. This chain connects TRBV28 to TRBJ1-5; D may be TRBD1 (6 bases). The sample comprised naive CD4+ T cells sorted from blood. Documented subset: CD45RA+ positively selected. Written as DNA, the CDR3 is TGTGCCAGCAGTTTAGGGGGGGCCTACTTTAGCAATCAGCCCCAGCATTTT. It yields the protein CASSLGGAYFSNQPQHF.